A single sample is the source of the 8 T cell receptor beta chains below, sequenced in a study of cytomegalovirus exposure and HLA in healthy donors. The PCR was carried out with 60 Vbeta primers and 13 Jbeta primers. Data came from immunoSEQ multiplex PCR; TCRdb stores just in-frame clones and leaves some out. The data show about 140,000 clones, more than 75% seen once. Sequencing used PBMCs. The receptor set was obtained from a male donor in good health and CMV-seronegative.

The chain links TRBV10-3 to TRBJ2-1, with 10 bases fitting TRBD2. Germline V lookup: CDR1 ENHRY, CDR2 SYGVKD. The length of the CDR3 is 13 residues. The V and J ends lost 4 bases and 13 bases, in that order; junction bases with no gene match: 7. CDR3 sequence reads: CAISGPERGGQFF. The CDR3 nucleotides read TGTGCCATCAGTGGACCTGAGCGGGGGGGCCAGTTCTTC.

V gene TRBV30 combines with J gene TRBJ1-2, with 7 bases aligning to TRBD1. The germline CDR1 and CDR2 sequences are GTSNPN and SVGIG (reference sequence). The CDR3 spans 13 residues. The V gene end was trimmed by 0 bases and the J gene end by 7 bases; junction bases not matched to a gene: 5. The CDR3 nucleotides read TGTGCCTGGAGTGTGTCTCAGGGGGGTGGCTACACCTTC. Translated, it gives CAWSVSQGGGYTF.

The rearrangement joins TRBV5-1 to TRBJ1-4; 9 bases agree with TRBD1. CDR3 length equals 15 residues. Per germline, CDR1 SGHRS and CDR2 YFSETQ. With 4 bases clipped from V and 8 bases from J, the junction kept 9 bases outside the gene matches. The CDR3 region is CASSRVADRGEKLFF. The CDR3 region has the DNA TGCGCCAGCAGCCGGGTCGCGGACAGGGGAGAAAAACTGTTTTTT.

The chain carries TRBV28 and TRBJ1-4; D gene unclear. Germline CDR1 is MDHEN and CDR2 is SYDVKM. V was pared by 5 bases and J by 5 bases, with 12 bases between. This CDR3 comprises 14 residues. CDR3 DNA: TGTGCCAGCAGTCCAACGGGAGACAATGAAAAACTGTTTTTT. Translating it yields CASSPTGDNEKLFF.

This clone was picked up one time. V is TRBV10-3 and J is TRBJ1-1, with TRBD1 as a possible D gene (6 bases). Germline CDR1 and CDR2: ENHRY and SYGVKD. This CDR3 contains 13 residues. The V end lost 5 bases, the J end lost 3 bases, and 10 bases lay between the germline ends. CDR3 residues: CAISKGEDTEAFF. The CDR3, as DNA: TGTGCCATCAGTAAGGGGGAAGACACTGAAGCTTTCTTT.

The gene calls are TRBV6-5 and TRBJ1-2; TRBD1 might be the D (6 bases). Per germline, CDR1 MNHEY and CDR2 SVGAGI. The V gene lost 5 bases and the J gene lost 3 bases, with 13 bases spanning the gap. The CDR3 sequence is 14 residues long. CDR3 DNA: TGTGCCAGCAGTCGGGGGGCGGGCGACTATGGCTACACCTTC. Translated: CASSRGAGDYGYTF.

This clone was seen once. This chain links TRBV18 with TRBJ2-5; a weak D match, TRBD1 (6 bases). The DNA matches TRBJ2-7 better at its end, which makes the J call doubtful. The CDR3 contains 15 residues. Germline V gene sequence: CDR1 KGHSH, CDR2 LQKENI. The CDR3 loop is CASAIAGASKVEQYF. In nucleotides, the CDR3 is TGTGCCAGCGCAATCGCAGGGGCGTCTAAAGTCGAGCAGTACTTC.

The chain joins TRBV18 to TRBJ1-3; D unresolved. This CDR3 spans 14 amino acids. The V gene's germline CDR1 is KGHSH and CDR2 LQKENI. Trimming took off 2 bases at V and 1 base at J, with 6 bases between the two ends. CDR3 sequence: CASSPSTSGNTIYF. CDR3 DNA: TGTGCCAGCTCACCATCAACTTCTGGAAACACCATATATTTT.